The present entry profiles one T cell receptor beta chain with its context. No antigen is known for it. No clone much larger than this one lies a single base away; base qualities are absent. The data belong to a study of PD-1 blockade in classical Hodgkin lymphoma (dated by TCRdb to 2018 to 2021). Turning to the overall study: Nivolumab dosing was 3 mg/kg intravenously every 2 weeks, continuing until either disease progression or unacceptable toxicity. The study used TCR beta sequencing and CyTOF to define a peripheral blood immune signature of response to PD-1 blockade in classical Hodgkin lymphoma.

Genomic DNA was extracted with the Qiagen DNeasy kit from unsorted PBMCs and from negatively selected CD4+ and CD8+ fractions. TCR beta CDR3 regions were subjected to amplification by immunoSEQ multiplex PCR with primers that anneal to V and J segments. Amplification bias was minimized using a synthetic immune receptor repertoire, and residual bias was removed computationally after sequencing. For the original study's pipeline: Custom Python scripts were used to quantify repertoire diversity as the Shannon entropy index. The unsorted, CD4+ and CD8+ repertoires were each analyzed separately, with the exception of combined analyses, where CD4+ and CD8+ sequences were merged in silico. A clone was considered expanded if an increase in frequency of at least 2-fold after treatment relative to C1D1 was found, and a pseudocount of 0.5 was applied to clones undetected at baseline. Clones with 0 or 1 copy at C1D1 were defined as singleton clones, while clones with 2 or more copies were defined as non-singleton clones. By matching protein sequences in sorted samples from the same patient, clones expanded in unsorted samples were annotated as CD4+, CD8+ or unknown. Wilcoxon tests on paired samples were used to test diversity changes from C1D1 to C4D1. Drawn from immuneACCESS, this table holds only the in-frame rearrangements with V and J called that TCRdb kept. Clones are partly lost; checked studies trace under half to an unresolved V gene and leave the rest unexplained. The DNA gave D and trimming, while V, J and clone size come from that table. Recorded for this sample are about 58,000 clones; 88% of them occurred a single time. The ten biggest clones cover around 5% of the sample.

Including the terminal cysteine and phenylalanine, the CDR3 comprises 12 residues. CDR3 DNA is the only sequence kept; it has 36 bases, read in frame from the first base. CDR1 and CDR2, looked up from the germline V gene, are SGHRS and YFSETQ. Trimming removed 8 bases from V and 7 bases from J, leaving 13 bases between the germline ends. What the authors observed across the whole study: CD4+ but not CD8+ TCR diversity rose significantly by C4D1 (p=0.0027 vs p=0.16), most apparent in complete responders (p=0.02). Newly diagnosed patients were reported to have lower baseline TCR diversity than healthy donors, and relapsed/refractory patients were reported to have lower baseline TCR diversity still. The study was limited to a single clinical trial cohort, and causes of repertoire differences, possibly disease activity or prior therapy, remained undefined. Diversity was lower in patients who began nivolumab less than 1 year after ASCT, so these patients were left out of later analyses to avoid confounding by immune reconstitution. Baseline diversity similar to that of newly diagnosed patients was observed in trial patients achieving complete response, whereas significantly lower diversity was observed in partial responders and progressors.

Per the publication, the time point label means: cycle 2 day 1 (C2D1) of nivolumab. All trial patients had relapsed after autologous stem cell transplantation, with cohorts A, B and C differing in prior brentuximab vedotin exposure. The trial cohort comprised more than 55 patients with relapsed/refractory classical Hodgkin lymphoma whose best overall responses were complete response, partial response or progressive disease. Trial patients were treated with single-agent nivolumab in the multi-cohort phase II CheckMate 205 trial. An independent review committee assessed best overall response by applying the 2007 International Working Group response criteria. Trial PBMCs were collected immediately before nivolumab initiation (C1D1) and during therapy at cycle 2 day 1 and cycle 4 day 1. After peripheral blood was drawn into 8 mL Vacutainer Cell Preparation Tubes, PBMCs were isolated by centrifugation and then cryopreserved.

Sequenced material: peripheral blood mononuclear cells (PBMCs), taken before the second cycle of nivolumab. In this chain, TRBV5-1 is recombined with TRBJ1-5, with a tentative D gene TRBD1 over 6 matching bases. The origin of this receptor is a human donor with classical Hodgkin lymphoma. The DNA sequence is TGCGCCAGGGAGACAGGTGAACAGCCCCAGCATTTT. The translation is CARETGEQPQHF.